The 7 T cell receptor beta chains listed next were all sequenced from one sample in a study of T cell responses to AZD1222 COVID-19 vaccine. The table came from immunoSEQ multiplex PCR; TCRdb's copy has only in-frame clones and leaves some out. The sample shows 90,000 to 120,000 clones, approximately 90% of them seen only once. Sequenced here: peripheral blood, sampled 28 days after the second AZD1222 dose. The origin of the receptors is an adult who received the AZD1222 COVID-19 vaccine.

CDR3 DNA sequence: TGTGCCAGCAGCTTGGGCGGACTAGCGGGATTCGCGAACACCGGGGAGCTGTTTTTT. Its protein product is CASSLGGLAGFANTGELFF. This chain uses TRBV7-8 with TRBJ2-2, with TRBD2 identical over 12 bases. CDR3 length: 19 amino acids. V lost 3 bases and J lost 0; bases outside the gene matches: 8. Germline V gene data show CDR1 as SGHVS and CDR2 as FQNEAQ.

The chain links TRBV2 to TRBJ2-5, with D unclear. The germline CDR1 and CDR2 sequences are SNHLY and FYNNEI. Trimming took off 2 bases at V and 3 bases at J, with 1 base between the two ends. CDR3 length: 11 residues. CDR3: CASSEKETQYF. CDR3 nucleotide sequence: TGTGCCAGCAGTGAAAAAGAGACCCAGTACTTC. The full variable domain, its missing parts supplied by reference TRBV2 and TRBJ2-5, is EPEVTQTPSHQVTQMGQEVILRCVPISNHLYFYWYRQILGQKVEFLVSFYNNEISEKSEIFDDQFSVERPDGSNFTLKIRSTKLEDSAMYFCASSEKETQYFGPGTRLLVL.

The chain is built from TRBV2 and TRBJ1-2; possible D gene TRBD1, 5 bases. This CDR3 comprises 14 residues. The V gene's germline CDR1 is SNHLY and CDR2 FYNNEI. Between the trimmed V and J ends, which lost 3 bases and 5 bases, there was a span of 13 bases. This CDR3 reads CASSEQGPRYGYTF. CDR3 nucleotide sequence: TGTGCCAGCAGTGAGCAGGGCCCTAGGTATGGCTACACCTTC.

The chain has TRBV7-8 and TRBJ1-5; possibly TRBD1 for D (6 bases). Between the trimmed V and J ends, which lost 4 bases and 0 bases, there was a span of 7 bases. The CDR3 sequence is 14 residues long. The germline V gene has CDR1 SGHVS and CDR2 FQNEAQ. The CDR3 bases are TGTGCCAGCAGCTGGACAGCTAGCAATCAGCCCCAGCATTTT. Amino acids: CASSWTASNQPQHF.

The chain couples TRBV28 to TRBJ1-3; no clear D. V gave up 3 bases and J gave up 0 bases, with 9 bases separating them. Germline CDR1 is MDHEN and CDR2 is SYDVKM. This CDR3 comprises 15 residues. The CDR3 reads CASSFGGSSGNTIYF. The CDR3, as DNA: TGTGCCAGCAGTTTTGGAGGGAGCTCTGGAAACACCATATATTTT.

The chain uses TRBV11-2 and TRBJ1-3; D possibly corresponds to TRBD1 (5 bases). The CDR3 spans 15 residues. Germline-derived CDR1 and CDR2 are SGHAT and FQNNGV. V was trimmed by 7 bases and J by 2 bases, leaving 15 bases between them. CDR3: CASIGTTGTGNTIYF. CDR3 in DNA: TGTGCCAGCATAGGGACCACGGGCACTGGAAACACCATATATTTT.

The chain links TRBV11-3 to TRBJ2-1; TRBD1 or TRBD2 may be the D gene (6 bases each). The CDR3 is 20 amino acids. V was cut by 1 base and J by 9 bases, with 31 bases left in between. Germline V gene sequence: CDR1 SGHNT, CDR2 YENEEA. The CDR3 loop is CASSLGIGRRGSRSIPEQFF. Here the CDR3 DNA reads TGTGCCAGCAGCTTAGGGATTGGACGGAGGGGGAGTCGCTCGATCCCTGAGCAGTTCTTC.